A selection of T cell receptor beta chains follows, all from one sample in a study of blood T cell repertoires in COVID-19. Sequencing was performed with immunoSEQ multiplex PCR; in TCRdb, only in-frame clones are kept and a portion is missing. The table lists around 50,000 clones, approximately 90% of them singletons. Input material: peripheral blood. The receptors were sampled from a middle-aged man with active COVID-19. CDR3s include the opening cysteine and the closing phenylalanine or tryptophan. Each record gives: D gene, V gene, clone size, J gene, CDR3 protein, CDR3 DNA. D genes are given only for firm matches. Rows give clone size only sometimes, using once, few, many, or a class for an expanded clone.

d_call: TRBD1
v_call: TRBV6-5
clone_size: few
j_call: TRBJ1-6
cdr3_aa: CAGGGTDNSPLHF
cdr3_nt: TGTGCCGGGGGTGGGACAGATAATTCACCCCTCCACTTT

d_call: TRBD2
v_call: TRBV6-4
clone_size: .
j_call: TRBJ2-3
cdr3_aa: CASSGTSGADTQYF
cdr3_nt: TGTGCCAGCAGTGGGACTAGCGGGGCAGATACGCAGTATTTT

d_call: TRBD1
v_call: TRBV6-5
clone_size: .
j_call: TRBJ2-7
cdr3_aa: CASKLGQGIYEQYF
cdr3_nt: TGTGCCAGCAAGTTGGGACAGGGGATATACGAGCAGTACTTC

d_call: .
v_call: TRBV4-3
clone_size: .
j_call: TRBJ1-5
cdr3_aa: CASSQDRGEQPQHF
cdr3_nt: TGCGCCAGCAGCCAAGATAGGGGCGAACAGCCCCAGCATTTT

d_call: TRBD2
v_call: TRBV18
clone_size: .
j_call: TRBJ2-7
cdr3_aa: CASSQTTSGSSYEQYF
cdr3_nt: TGTGCCAGCTCACAAACCACTAGCGGGAGCTCCTACGAGCAGTACTTC

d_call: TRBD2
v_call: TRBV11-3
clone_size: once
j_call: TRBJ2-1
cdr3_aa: CASSPGREPYNEQFF
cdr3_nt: TGTGCCAGCAGCCCCGGGCGGGAGCCCTACAATGAGCAGTTCTTC

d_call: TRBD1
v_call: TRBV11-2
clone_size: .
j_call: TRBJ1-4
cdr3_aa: CASSLDRQGSEKLFF
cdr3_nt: TGTGCCAGCAGCTTAGACCGACAGGGAAGCGAAAAACTGTTTTTT

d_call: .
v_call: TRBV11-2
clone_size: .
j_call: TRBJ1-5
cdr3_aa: CASSLVGDQPQHF
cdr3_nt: TGTGCCAGCAGCTTAGTAGGGGATCAGCCCCAGCATTTT

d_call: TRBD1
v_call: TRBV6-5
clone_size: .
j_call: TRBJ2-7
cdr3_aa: CASSPGTALTYEQYF
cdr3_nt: TGTGCCAGCAGCCCCGGGACAGCCTTGACCTACGAGCAGTACTTC

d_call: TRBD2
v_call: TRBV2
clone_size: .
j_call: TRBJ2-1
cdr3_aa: CASRTGTSGGEQFF
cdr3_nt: TGTGCCAGCAGGACGGGGACTAGCGGGGGTGAGCAGTTCTTC

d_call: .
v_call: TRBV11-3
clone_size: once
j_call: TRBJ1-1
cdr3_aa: CASSLGGLTNTEAFF
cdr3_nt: TGTGCCAGCAGCTTAGGAGGGCTGACGAACACTGAAGCTTTCTTT

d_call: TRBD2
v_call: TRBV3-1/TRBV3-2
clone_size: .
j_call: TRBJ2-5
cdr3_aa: CASSQGGGRGLRAQYF
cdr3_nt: TGTGCCAGCAGCCAAGGCGGCGGGAGGGGCTTGCGAGCCCAGTACTTC

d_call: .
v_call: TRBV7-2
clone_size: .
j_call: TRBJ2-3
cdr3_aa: CASSSPPGTDTQYF
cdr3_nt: TGTGCCAGCAGCTCCCCTCCGGGCACAGATACGCAGTATTTT

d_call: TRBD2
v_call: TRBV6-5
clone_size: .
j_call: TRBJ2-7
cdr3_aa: CASSRREGGEQYF
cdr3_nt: TGTGCCAGCAGTCGGCGGGAGGGAGGAGAGCAGTACTTC

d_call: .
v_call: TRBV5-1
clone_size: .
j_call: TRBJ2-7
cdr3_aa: CASSLMALEGYEQYF
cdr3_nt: TGCGCCAGCAGCCTAATGGCACTAGAAGGCTACGAGCAGTACTTC

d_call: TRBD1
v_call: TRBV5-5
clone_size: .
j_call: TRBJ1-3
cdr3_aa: CASSLDTGGGNTIYF
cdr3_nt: TGTGCCAGCAGCTTGGATACAGGGGGTGGGAACACCATATATTTT

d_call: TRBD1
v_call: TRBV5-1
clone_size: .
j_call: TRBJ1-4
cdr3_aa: CASSLAQGARTNEKLFF
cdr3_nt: TGCGCCAGCAGCTTGGCACAGGGGGCGCGGACTAATGAAAAACTGTTTTTT

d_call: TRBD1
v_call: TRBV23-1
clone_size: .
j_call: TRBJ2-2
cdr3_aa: CASRPGTGPNTGELFF
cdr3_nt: TGCGCCAGCAGGCCCGGGACAGGGCCGAACACCGGGGAGCTGTTTTTT

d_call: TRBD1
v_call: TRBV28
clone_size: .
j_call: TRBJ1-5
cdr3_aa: CATTGGGQPQHF
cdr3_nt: TGTGCCACCACAGGGGGCGGTCAGCCCCAGCATTTT

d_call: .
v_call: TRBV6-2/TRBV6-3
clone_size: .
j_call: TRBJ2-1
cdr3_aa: CASSSLPGDYNEQFF
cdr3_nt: TGTGCCAGCAGTTCCCTCCCGGGGGACTACAATGAGCAGTTCTTC

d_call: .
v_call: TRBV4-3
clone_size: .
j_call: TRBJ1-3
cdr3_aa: CASSQESQGYTGNTIYF
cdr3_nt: TGCGCCAGCAGCCAAGAATCCCAGGGCTATACCGGAAACACCATATATTTT

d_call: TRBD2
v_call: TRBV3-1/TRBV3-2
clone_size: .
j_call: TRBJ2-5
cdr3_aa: CASSQVSSGTGETQYF
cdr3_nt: TGTGCCAGCAGCCAAGTCTCTAGCGGGACCGGAGAGACCCAGTACTTC

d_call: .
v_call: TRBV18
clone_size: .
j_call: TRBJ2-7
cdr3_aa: CASSPNIEQDGEQYF
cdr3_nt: TGTGCCAGCTCACCGAACATCGAACAGGACGGCGAGCAGTACTTC

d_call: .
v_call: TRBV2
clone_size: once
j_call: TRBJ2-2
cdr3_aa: CASTMDSLTNTGELFF
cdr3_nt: TGTGCCAGCACGATGGACAGCCTAACGAACACCGGGGAGCTGTTTTTT

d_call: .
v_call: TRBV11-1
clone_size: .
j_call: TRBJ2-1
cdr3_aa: CASSLGGIANEQFF
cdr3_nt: TGTGCCAGCAGCTTGGGCGGGATTGCCAATGAGCAGTTCTTC

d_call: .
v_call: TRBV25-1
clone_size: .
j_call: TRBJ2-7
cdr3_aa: CASRSGHGEQYF
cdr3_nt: TGTGCCAGCAGGTCAGGGCATGGGGAGCAGTACTTC